This T cell receptor (beta chain) was documented in a study of blood T cell repertoires in COVID-19. At the level of the study: The United States, Italy and Spain provided the acute and convalescent COVID-19 samples.

Produced via immunoSEQ multiplex PCR; TCRdb's table is partial and in-frame only. The table has 95,000 to 120,000 clones, over 80% seen once. Germline V gene sequence: CDR1 LGHNA, CDR2 YNFKEQ. The CDR3 runs to 16 residues. V lost 0 bases and J 0 bases, leaving 11 bases between the germline ends. The sequence derives from a woman in her seventies with acute or convalescent COVID-19. The chain recombines TRBV4-2 with TRBJ1-2; tentative D call: TRBD1 (5 bases). The sample consisted of peripheral blood. The CDR3 loop reads CASSQDRGSANYGYTF. The CDR3 region has the DNA TGTGCCAGCAGCCAAGATCGGGGGTCGGCTAACTATGGCTACACCTTC.